This T cell receptor (beta chain) was observed in a study of control samples from healthy donors and cancer patients. This CDR3 spans 15 amino acids. From germline, CDR1 is SNHLY and CDR2 FYNNEI. V lost 1 base, J lost 2 bases, and 12 bases lay in between. Assay used: immunoSEQ multiplex PCR; TCRdb lists only in-frame clones, some missing. Here the sample spans more than 60,000 clones, around 90% being singletons. This chain uses TRBV2 with TRBJ2-7; D gene uncertain. The source of this sequence is a man aged 55 to 70 with colorectal cancer. Source material: PBMCs. DNA for the CDR3: TGTGCCAGCAGTGAAGAGGGCAGTGAGACCTACGAGCAGTACTTC. Protein sequence: CASSEEGSETYEQYF.